This record covers a single T cell receptor (beta chain). Its antigen is unknown. No much larger clonotype is one base removed from it; base qualities were not supplied. This sample was taken from a study of T cell responses to AZD1222 COVID-19 vaccine (dated by TCRdb to the early 2020s). About the study as a whole: AZD1222 recipients with second doses at about 4 weeks or about 12 weeks were pooled, because spike-specific TCR depth and breadth did not differ between schedules. Trial participants were enrolled into age subgroups of 18-55, 56-69 and 70-plus years, which contained 148, 28 and 57 TCR-sequenced participants, respectively. A total of approximately 240 trial participants underwent TCR sequencing, of whom some 210 received two doses of AZD1222 and 26 received two doses of the MenACWY control vaccine.

The CDR3 regions of human TCRbeta chains were analyzed by immunosequencing. The study's processing was this. TCRs in the repertoires were compared against a reference library of SARS-CoV-2-specific TCRs that had been generated with the MIRA antigen-specificity platform. Breadth was defined as the fraction of unique TCRs that were SARS-CoV-2-associated. Depth was defined as the fraction of total T cells that were SARS-CoV-2-associated. Using the MIRA data, each spike-specific TCR was mapped to the spike region that the TCR reacts to and placed in a CD4 or CD8 class. Log10-transformed breadth and depth values were compared by one-way ANOVA with Sidak's multiple comparisons tests. TCRdb stores this immuneACCESS table with in-frame sequences only. Part of the clones is absent; in the studies checked, under half of the shortfall reflects unresolved V genes, and no reason is known for the rest. That table furnishes V, J and clone size, whereas the DNA furnished D and trimming. A total of tens of thousands of clones appear in this sample, around 90% of them only once. Under 3% of the sample is in the top ten clones.

Taken with the paper, the label for time point translates to: baseline before first vaccination. Vaccinee samples came from UK trials COV001 and COV002, including a single-blind randomized controlled phase 2/3 trial of AZD1222 (ChAdOx1 nCoV-19) in healthy adults. Trial participant PBMC samples were collected at day 0 and day 28 after the second dose for TCRbeta chain sequencing. Clipping removes 1 base from V and 2 bases from J, with 9 as the unmatched junction base count. As encoded in the germline V gene, CDR1 is LGHNA while CDR2 is YNFKEQ. From the cysteine through the phenylalanine, the CDR3 covers 17 amino acids. CDR3 DNA only is kept here, 51 bases in frame from base 1. Study-wide conclusions, independent of this receptor: Participants were mostly white British, with more females than males. The authors suggested clonal diversity may have been underestimated. Only a handful of AZD1222 recipients were SARS-CoV-2 seropositive at baseline, limiting conclusions about previously exposed vaccinees. The whole spike protein was spanned by vaccine-associated CD4 TCRs, and dominant responses were seen in regions 160-218 and 743-854. Because no day 14 peak-response samples were available, repertoires were characterized only after the peak T cell response. The 56-69-year group was small, and its depth increase did not reach significance, likely because of low power. Spike-specific TCR breadth and depth rose significantly after two AZD1222 doses compared with day 0 and with MenACWY recipients. Reportedly, almost half of the unique spike-specific TCRs recognized epitopes lying outside the regions that are mutated in the B.1.351 and B.1.1.7 variants.

This receptor was identified in an adult in good health. The sequencing used peripheral blood, collected on day 0 of AZD1222 vaccination. This chain is built from TRBV4-2 and TRBJ2-7; the junction holds 9 bases that match TRBD2. In nucleotide form, the sequence is TGTGCCAGCAGCCAAGCGGGAGCGGGAGGTGCGCCCTACGAGCAGTACTTC. The translation is CASSQAGAGGAPYEQYF.